This paragraph covers one TCR beta chain sequence. Its matching antigen is unknown. The sample belongs to a study of CD8 T cell repertoires and HIV-1 epitope variants. Looking at the study overall: T cells were stimulated with Twenty-five Gag and Nef peptides separately. Epitopes were three Gag families plus Nef HW9 and YT9. Enriched T cells were co-cultured with equal autologous T cell-negative cells.

Study-wide findings and caveats: Eight or nine TCR beta clonotypes were antigen-specific, roughly 6 apparently recognizing autologous or escape variants.

Only in-frame clones appear in the TCRdb table, and some are missing; sequencing was by immunoSEQ multiplex PCR. The sample includes 5,700 or so clones, about 65% of them seen just once. The CDR3 covers 14 residues. Germline V gene lookup returns CDR1 MDHEN and CDR2 SYDVKM. Germline trimming cut 6 bases from V and 6 bases from J; bases unmatched to any gene: 10. Sequencing used cultured CD8+ T cells derived from PBMCs. This clonotype was sampled from a male donor with HIV. V is TRBV28 and J is TRBJ2-7; 8 bases align to TRBD1. The DNA for the CDR3 is TGTGCCAGCAGGGGTTACAGGGGGGAACGCGAGCAGTACTTC. Protein product: CASRGYRGEREQYF.